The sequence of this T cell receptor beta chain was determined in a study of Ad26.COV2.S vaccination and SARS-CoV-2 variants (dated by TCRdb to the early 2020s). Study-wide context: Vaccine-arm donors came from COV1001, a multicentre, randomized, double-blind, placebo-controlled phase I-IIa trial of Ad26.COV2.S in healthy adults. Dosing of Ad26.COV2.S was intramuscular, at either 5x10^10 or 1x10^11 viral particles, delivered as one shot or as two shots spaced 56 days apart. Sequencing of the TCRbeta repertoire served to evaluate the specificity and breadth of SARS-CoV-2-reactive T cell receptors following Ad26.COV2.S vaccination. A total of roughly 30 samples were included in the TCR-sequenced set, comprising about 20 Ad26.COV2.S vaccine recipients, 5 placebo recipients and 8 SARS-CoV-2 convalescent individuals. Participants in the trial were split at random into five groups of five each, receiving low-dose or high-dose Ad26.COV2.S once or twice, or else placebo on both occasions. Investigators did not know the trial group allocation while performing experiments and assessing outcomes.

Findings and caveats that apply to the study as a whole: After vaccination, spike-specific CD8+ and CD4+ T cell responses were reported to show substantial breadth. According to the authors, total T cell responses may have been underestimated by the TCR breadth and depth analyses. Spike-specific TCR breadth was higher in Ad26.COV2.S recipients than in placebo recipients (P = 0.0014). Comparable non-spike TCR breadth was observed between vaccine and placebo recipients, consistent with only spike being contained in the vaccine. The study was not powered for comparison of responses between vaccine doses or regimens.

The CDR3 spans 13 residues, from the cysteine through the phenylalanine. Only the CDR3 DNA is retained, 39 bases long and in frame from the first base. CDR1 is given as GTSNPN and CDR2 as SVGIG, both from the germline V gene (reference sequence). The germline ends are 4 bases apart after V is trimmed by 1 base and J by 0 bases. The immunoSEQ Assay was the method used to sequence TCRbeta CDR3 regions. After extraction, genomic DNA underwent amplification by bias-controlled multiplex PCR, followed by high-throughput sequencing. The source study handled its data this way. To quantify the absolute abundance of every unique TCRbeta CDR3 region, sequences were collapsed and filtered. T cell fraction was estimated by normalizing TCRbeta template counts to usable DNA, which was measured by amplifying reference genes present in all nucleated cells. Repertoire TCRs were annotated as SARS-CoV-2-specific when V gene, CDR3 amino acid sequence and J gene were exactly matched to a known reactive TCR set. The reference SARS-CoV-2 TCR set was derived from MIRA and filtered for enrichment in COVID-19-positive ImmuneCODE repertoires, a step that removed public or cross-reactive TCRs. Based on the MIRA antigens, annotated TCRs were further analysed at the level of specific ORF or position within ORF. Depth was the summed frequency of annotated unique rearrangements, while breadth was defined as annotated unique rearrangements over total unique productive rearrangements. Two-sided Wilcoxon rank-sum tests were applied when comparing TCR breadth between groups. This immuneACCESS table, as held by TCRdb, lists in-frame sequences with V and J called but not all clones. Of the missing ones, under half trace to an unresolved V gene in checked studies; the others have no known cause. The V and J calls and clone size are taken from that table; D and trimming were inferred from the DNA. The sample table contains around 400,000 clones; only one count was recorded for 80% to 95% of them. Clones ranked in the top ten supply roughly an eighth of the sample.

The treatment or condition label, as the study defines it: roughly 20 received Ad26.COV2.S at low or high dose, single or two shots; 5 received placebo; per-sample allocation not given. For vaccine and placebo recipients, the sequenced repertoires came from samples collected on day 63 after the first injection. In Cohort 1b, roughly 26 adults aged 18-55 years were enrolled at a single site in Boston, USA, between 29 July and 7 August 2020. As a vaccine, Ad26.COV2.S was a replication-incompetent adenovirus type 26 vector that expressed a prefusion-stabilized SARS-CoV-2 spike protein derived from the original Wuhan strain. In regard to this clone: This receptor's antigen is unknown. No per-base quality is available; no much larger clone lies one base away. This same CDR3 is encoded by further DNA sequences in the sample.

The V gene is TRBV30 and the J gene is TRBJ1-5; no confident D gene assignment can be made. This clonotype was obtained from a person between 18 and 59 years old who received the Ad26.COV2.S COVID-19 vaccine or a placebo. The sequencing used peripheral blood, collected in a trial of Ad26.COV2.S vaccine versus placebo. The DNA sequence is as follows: TGTGCCTGGAGTGGTACTAGCAATCAGCCCCAGCATTTT. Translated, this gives CAWSGTSNQPQHF.